The entry below gives a single T cell receptor beta chain sequence along with its context. This sample is part of a study of T cells in Graves' hyperthyroidism and ophthalmopathy. V gave up 0 bases and J gave up 1 base, with 9 bases separating them. The CDR3 sequence is 15 residues long. RNA transcripts yielded amplified TCR beta CDR3 regions. In the first-round RT-PCR of the TCR CDR3, the HTBI primer set was used. TCRdb re-analysed the multiplex PCR reads in MiXCR, keeping a single row per CDR3 protein. The sample lists fewer than 350,000 distinct CDR3 sequences, over 15% seen once, with about 14% in the top ten. Each diagnosis was grounded in clinical symptoms, serum thyroxine and TRAb, thyroid ultrasound, and orbital computed tomography.

The sequencing input was blood. The TCR sequence derives from a woman aged 40 to 50 with Graves' ophthalmopathy. The chain uses TRBV12-3 or TRBV12-4 and TRBJ1-1; D call uncertain. The DNA for the CDR3 is TGTGCCAGCAGTTTAGCGGGGTCAGGGAACACTGAAGCTTTCTTT. Amino acids: CASSLAGSGNTEAFF.